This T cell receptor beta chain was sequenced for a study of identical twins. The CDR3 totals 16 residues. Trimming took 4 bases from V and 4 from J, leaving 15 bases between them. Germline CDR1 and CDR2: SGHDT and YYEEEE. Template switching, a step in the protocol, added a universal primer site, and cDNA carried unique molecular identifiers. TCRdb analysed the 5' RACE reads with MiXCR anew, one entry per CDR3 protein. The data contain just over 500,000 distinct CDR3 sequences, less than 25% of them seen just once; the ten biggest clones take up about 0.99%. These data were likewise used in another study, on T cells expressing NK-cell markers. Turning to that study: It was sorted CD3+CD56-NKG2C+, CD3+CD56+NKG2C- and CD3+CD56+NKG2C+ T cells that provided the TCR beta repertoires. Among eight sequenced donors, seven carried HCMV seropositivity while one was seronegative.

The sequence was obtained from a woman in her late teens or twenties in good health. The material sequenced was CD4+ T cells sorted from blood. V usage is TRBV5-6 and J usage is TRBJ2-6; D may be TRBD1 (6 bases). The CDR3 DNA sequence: TGTGCCAGCAGCCGCAGGGGTAGTTACGGGGCCAACGTCCTGACTTTC. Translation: CASSRRGSYGANVLTF.